These 20 T cell receptor beta chains were all obtained from the same sample, sequenced in a study of blood T cells in healthy people across ages. The authors ran a second PCR of roughly 6 to 11 cycles using a sample-barcoded 5' primer and a J-beta primer mix. MiXCR, applied by TCRdb to the 5' RACE reads, yields one record per CDR3 protein. This table has about 1,400,000 distinct CDR3 sequences, 42% appearing once. The sequenced material came from blood. The receptor source for this set is a woman between 18 and 29 years old in good health.

This chain uses TRBV20-1 with TRBJ2-5, with 8 bases fitting TRBD2. J gave up 4 bases and V 6 bases, and 7 bases lay outside the gene matches. The germline gives CDR1 DFQATT, CDR2 SNEGSKA (reference sequence). This CDR3 comprises 13 residues. The chain's CDR3 is CSAGGAGGETQYF. In DNA, the CDR3 is TGCAGTGCAGGAGGTGCGGGGGGAGAGACCCAGTACTTC.

This clonotype has just a few counts. The rearrangement joins TRBV21-1 to TRBJ1-2; the D segment call TRBD1 is taken from the table without a DNA check. TRBV21-1 is designated a pseudogene. The CDR3 length is 16 residues. The CDR3 bases are TGTGCCAGCAGCAAGCATCGGGACCCCATAGAATCTGGCTACACCTTC. Translating gives CASSKHRDPIESGYTF.

A few counts support this clonotype. Mismatch with germline at one junction end may stem from a read error. The chain uses TRBV3-1 and TRBJ1-2; 7 bases agree with TRBD1. Germline values: CDR1 LGHDT, CDR2 YNNKEL (reference sequence). The CDR3 contains 13 residues. The CDR3 DNA is TGTGCCAGCAGCACAACAGGGGTCTATCGCTACACCTTC. Amino acid sequence: CASSTTGVYRYTF.

Concerning this clonotype itself: At one boundary the junction diverges from the germline segment, which might be a read error. The rearrangement joins TRBV3-1 to TRBJ2-1, with 8 bases matching TRBD2. In germline, CDR1 is LGHDT, CDR2 YNNKEL (reference sequence). CDR3 length: 16 residues. CDR3 protein: CASSQVPGGPGNGQFF. The CDR3 nucleotides are TGTGCCAGCAGCCAAGTTCCGGGAGGGCCGGGTAATGGGCAGTTCTTC.

The rearrangement links TRBV12-5 to TRBJ2-7; 15 bases line up with TRBD2. The end of the DNA fits TRBJ2-1 better, so the J call may be wrong. Germline V CDR1 and CDR2: LGHNT, FRNRAP. This CDR3 has 18 amino acids. The CDR3 loop reads CASGLPRGLAGGENEQFF. The DNA for the CDR3 is TGTGCTAGTGGTTTGCCCCGGGGACTAGCGGGAGGAGAAAATGAGCAGTTCTTC.

The table lists this clonotype with a few counts. The V gene is TRBV20-1, the J gene TRBJ2-5, with 13 bases that match TRBD2. The CDR3 is made up of 14 amino acids. V shed 4 bases, J shed 3 bases, and the junction held 2 bases outside the gene matches. Per germline, CDR1 DFQATT and CDR2 SNEGSKA (reference sequence). The CDR3 is CSATGTSGEETQYF. DNA of the CDR3: TGCAGTGCTACCGGGACTAGCGGGGAAGAGACCCAGTACTTC.

The chain combines TRBV6-6 with TRBJ1-4; perhaps TRBD1 as D (5 bases). V lost 6 bases and J lost 0, with 14 bases in between. CDR1 and CDR2 from the germline V gene are MNHNY and SVGAGI (reference sequence). The CDR3 is 16 amino acids. The CDR3 sequence: CASSPGAGATNEKLFF. In DNA form, the CDR3 reads TGTGCCAGCAGCCCCGGGGCGGGGGCAACTAATGAAAAACTGTTTTTT.

This clonotype was recorded once. The chain carries TRBV6-5 and TRBJ1-4, with 7 bases lining up with TRBD1. V gave up 0 bases and J gave up 3 bases; unmatched junction bases: 4. The CDR3 contains 16 residues. Germline V gene lookup returns CDR1 MNHEY and CDR2 SVGAGI. Here the CDR3 reads CASSYSAGQSNEKLFF. In DNA, the CDR3 is TGTGCCAGCAGTTACTCCGCGGGACAGTCTAATGAAAAACTGTTTTTT.

This clonotype has more than one count but fewer than ten. The chain employs TRBV28 and TRBJ1-2, with a tentative D call TRBD1 (6 bases). The CDR3 has 14 amino acids. Germline V gene lookup returns CDR1 MDHEN and CDR2 SYDVKM. V was cut by 3 bases and J by 7 bases, with 15 bases left in between. The CDR3 nucleotides are TGTGCCAGCAGTTTTACAGGGCCCCGCAGTGGCTACACCTTC. Translation gives CASSFTGPRSGYTF.

The chain is built from TRBV3-1 and TRBJ2-5, with D tentatively TRBD1 or TRBD2 (5 bases each). The V gene's germline CDR1 is LGHDT and CDR2 YNNKEL (reference sequence). The V and J ends lost 1 base and 4 bases respectively, with 13 bases between them. There are 15 residues in the CDR3. CDR3 nucleotides: TGTGCCAGCAGCCAAGCGGCCGGGACGGGAGAGACCCAGTACTTC. It specifies CASSQAAGTGETQYF.

Only a few counts were recorded for this clonotype. The chain uses TRBV6-6 and TRBJ1-1; D uncertain. From germline, CDR1 is MNHNY and CDR2 SVGAGI (reference sequence). The V and J ends lost 6 bases and 0 bases respectively, with 14 bases between them. The CDR3 has 15 residues. In DNA, the CDR3 is TGTGCCAGCAGCCGGCCTGGGTTTATGAACACTGAAGCTTTCTTT. Translation gives CASSRPGFMNTEAFF.

This clonotype was seen a handful of times. The chain uses TRBV18 and TRBJ2-7; maybe TRBD2 (6 bases). Deletions cut 5 bases from V and 7 bases from J, with 21 bases between. The CDR3 has 15 amino acids. CDR1 and CDR2 (germline): KGHSH, LQKENI. The CDR3: CASSILSGTENEQYF. The CDR3 DNA reads TGTGCCAGCTCAATCCTTTCCGGGACTGAAAATGAGCAGTACTTC.

The rearrangement joins TRBV7-2 to TRBJ2-1; D not certain. The CDR3 contains 13 residues. The V and J ends lost 2 bases and 10 bases respectively, with 12 bases between them. The V gene's germline CDR1 is SGHTA and CDR2 FQGNSA. The CDR3 nucleotides are TGTGCCAGCAGCTTATACTCCCTAGGAGAGCAGTTCTTC. Translated, it gives CASSLYSLGEQFF.

The chain uses TRBV21-1 and TRBJ1-3; no DNA check was done on the table's D call, TRBD1. TRBV21-1 is labeled a pseudogene. The CDR3 has 19 residues. The CDR3 loop is CASSPPEGRRVVAGNTIYF. CDR3 nucleotide sequence: TGTGCCAGCAGTCCACCCGAGGGGCGCAGGGTAGTAGCTGGAAACACCATATATTTT.

The rearrangement uses TRBV9 and TRBJ2-1; 10 bases fit TRBD2. V was clipped by 0 bases and J by 9 bases; unmatched bases: 6. CDR1 SGDLS and CDR2 YYNGEE come from the germline V gene. This CDR3 comprises 15 residues. In DNA, the CDR3 is TGTGCCAGCAGCGTAGAAGCGGGGGGGCCTATTGAGCAGTTCTTC. Translating gives CASSVEAGGPIEQFF. The whole variable domain, filled in from reference TRBV9 and TRBJ2-1, reads DSGVTQTPKHLITATGQRVTLRCSPRSGDLSVYWYQQSLDQGLQFLIQYYNGEERAKGNILERFSAQQFPDLHSELNLSSLELGDSALYFCASSVEAGGPIEQFFGPGTRLTVL.

The chain is built from TRBV4-2 and TRBJ1-1; 10 bases are shared with TRBD1. CDR3 size: 16 residues. With V trimmed by 2 bases and J by 5 bases, 8 bases remained unmatched. The germline gives CDR1 LGHNA, CDR2 YNFKEQ. The CDR3 reads CASSQTGTGVRTEAFF. The CDR3 nucleotides are TGTGCCAGCAGCCAAACAGGGACAGGGGTCAGGACTGAAGCTTTCTTT.

The chain recombines TRBV27 with TRBJ2-1; D perhaps matches TRBD2 (6 bases). The CDR3 is 13 amino acids. Germline values: CDR1 MNHEY, CDR2 SMNVEV (reference sequence). The V end was cut by 6 bases, the J end by 7 bases, with 13 bases between. The CDR3 coding sequence is TGTGCCAGCAGGCCCTCTGCGGGGAATGAGCAGTTCTTC. The encoded protein is CASRPSAGNEQFF.

This chain joins TRBV18 and TRBJ2-7; weak D call: TRBD1 (6 bases). Germline CDR1 KGHSH, CDR2 LQKENI. There are 15 residues in the CDR3. V gave up 1 base and J gave up 3 bases, with 13 bases separating them. CDR3 coding DNA: TGTGCCAGCTCACCACAGGGCAGGGGAAACTACGAGCAGTACTTC. Translated: CASSPQGRGNYEQYF.

V and J are TRBV5-1 and TRBJ2-3, with 10 positions matching TRBD2. The CDR3 consists of 16 residues. In germline, CDR1 is SGHRS, CDR2 YFSETQ. V dropped 4 bases and J dropped 2; count of bases not matched to a gene: 7. In nucleotides, the CDR3 is TGCGCCAGCAGCACCACACTAGCGGGGTTCACAGATACGCAGTATTTT. Encoded protein: CASSTTLAGFTDTQYF.

V and J are TRBV4-2 and TRBJ2-7; D ambiguous. The germline V gene has CDR1 LGHNA and CDR2 YNFKEQ. V was pared by 0 bases and J by 2 bases, with 14 bases between. The CDR3 has 16 amino acids. This chain's CDR3 is CASSQDGGSETYEQYF. In DNA form, the CDR3 reads TGTGCCAGCAGCCAAGATGGTGGATCAGAGACCTACGAGCAGTACTTC.